The present entry profiles one TCR beta chain with its context. Its cognate antigen is unknown. This sample was taken from a study of blood T cells in healthy people across ages. Overall study results and limits: Changes in expanded clonotypes were possibly confounded, as the CMV status of donors was unknown. Roughly linear declines in TCR beta diversity per million T cells occurred with age.

For the second PCR, which ran for about 7 to 11 cycles, a sample-barcoded 5' primer and a J-beta primer mix were used. TCRdb reprocessed the 5' RACE reads via MiXCR and lists one record per CDR3 protein. The sample yields 1.5 million or so distinct CDR3 sequences, roughly 45% seen once. The study isolated at least 6.5 million PBMCs from each sample. V dropped 0 bases and J dropped 3 bases, with 14 bases sitting between them. This CDR3 spans 16 amino acids. CDR1 and CDR2 (germline): LGHDT, YNNKEL (reference sequence). The origin of this receptor is a woman aged 18-35 years in good health. The rearrangement uses TRBV3-1 and TRBJ1-2; D perhaps matches TRBD1 (6 bases). The sample comprised blood. The CDR3 DNA reads TGTGCCAGCAGCCAAGATGTTTCAGGGGTCCACTATGGCTACACCTTC. This codes for CASSQDVSGVHYGYTF.